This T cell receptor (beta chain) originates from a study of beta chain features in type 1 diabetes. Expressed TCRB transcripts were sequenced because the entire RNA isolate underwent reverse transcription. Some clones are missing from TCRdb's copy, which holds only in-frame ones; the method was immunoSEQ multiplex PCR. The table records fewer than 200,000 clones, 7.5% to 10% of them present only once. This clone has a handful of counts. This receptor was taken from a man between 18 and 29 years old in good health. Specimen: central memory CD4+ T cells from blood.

In DNA form, the CDR3 reads TGTGCCAGCTCCTCAGGGGTGAACACTGAAGCTTTCTTT. Amino acids: CASSSGVNTEAFF. The genes are TRBV18 and TRBJ1-1; possible D gene TRBD1, 6 bases. The germline CDR1 and CDR2 sequences are KGHSH and LQKENI. The CDR3 is 13 residues long. Trimming left V 6 bases short and J 0 bases short, with 8 bases between.